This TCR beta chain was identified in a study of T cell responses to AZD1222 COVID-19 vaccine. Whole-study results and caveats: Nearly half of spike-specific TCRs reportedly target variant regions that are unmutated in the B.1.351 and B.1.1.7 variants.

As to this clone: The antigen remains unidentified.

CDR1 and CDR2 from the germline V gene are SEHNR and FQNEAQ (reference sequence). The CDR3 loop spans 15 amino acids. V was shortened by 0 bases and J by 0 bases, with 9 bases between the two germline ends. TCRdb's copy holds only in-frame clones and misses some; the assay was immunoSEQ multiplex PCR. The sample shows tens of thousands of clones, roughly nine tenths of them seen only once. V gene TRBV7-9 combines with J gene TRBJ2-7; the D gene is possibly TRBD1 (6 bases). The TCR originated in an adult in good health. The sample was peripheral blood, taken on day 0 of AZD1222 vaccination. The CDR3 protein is CASSLADRISYEQYF. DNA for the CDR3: TGTGCCAGCAGCTTAGCGGACAGAATCTCCTACGAGCAGTACTTC.